The 25 T cell receptor beta chains listed next were all sequenced from one sample in a study of technical replicates of blood from several donors listed by TCRdb under 2017. Receptors were amplified or captured by the immunoSEQ multiplex PCR assay. TCRdb's version of the immuneACCESS table is confined to in-frame rearrangements and falls short of the full clone set. An unresolved V gene accounts for under half of the shortfall where checked; the remainder is of unknown origin. Recorded for this sample are about 89,000 clones; around 95% of them occurred a single time. 0.2% to 0.25% of the sample belongs to the ten largest clones. Sequencing was done on a sample of T cells isolated from PBMCs. The source of these receptors is a human donor in good health.

The chain recombines TRBV6-1 with TRBJ2-1; D is perhaps TRBD2 (6 bases). The V gene's germline CDR1 is MNHNS and CDR2 SASEGT. This CDR3 is built from 18 residues. The ends were cut back, 2 bases at V and 2 bases at J, with 19 bases in the middle. CDR3 in amino acids: CASSERPRGGPTYNEQFF. CDR3 nucleotide sequence: TGTGCCAGCAGTGAACGGCCCCGGGGAGGCCCGACCTACAATGAGCAGTTCTTC.

DNA for the CDR3: TGTGCCAGCAGCCACCCTCCAGGGATCCCAGATACGCAGTATTTT. Its translation: CASSHPPGIPDTQYF. The chain carries TRBV7-9 and TRBJ2-3; TRBD1 might be the D (5 bases). Germline CDR1 SEHNR, CDR2 FQNEAQ (reference sequence). The V gene lost 5 bases and the J gene lost 4 bases, with 16 bases spanning the gap. The CDR3 has 15 amino acids.

This rearrangement joins TRBV5-8 to TRBJ2-1; 9 nucleotides match TRBD1. Germline CDR1 SGHTS, CDR2 YDEGEE. The CDR3 loop spans 13 amino acids. The V gene end was trimmed by 4 bases and the J gene end by 10 bases; junction bases not matched to a gene: 6. CDR3 nucleotide sequence: TGTGCCAGCAGCCCTGGGACAGGGACGGAGCAGTTCTTC. This gives the protein CASSPGTGTEQFF.

This chain connects TRBV18 to TRBJ1-1, with D uncertain. Germline assignment: CDR1 KGHSH and CDR2 LQKENI. Trimming took 3 bases from V and 6 from J, leaving 11 bases between them. CDR3 size: 13 residues. Written as DNA, the CDR3 is TGTGCCAGCTCACCTCTACCCTCCGCTGAAGCTTTCTTT. This gives the protein CASSPLPSAEAFF.

The chain joins TRBV5-4 to TRBJ1-1; D unclear. The CDR3 totals 15 residues. Trimming left V 2 bases short and J 10 bases short, with 21 bases between. Germline CDR1 SGHNT, CDR2 YYREEE (reference sequence). DNA for the CDR3: TGTGCCAGCAGCTTTGCAATGGCAGCCCCGGGTGTAGCTTTCTTT. The encoded protein is CASSFAMAAPGVAFF. The full variable domain, completed using reference TRBV5-4 and TRBJ1-1, is ETGVTQSPTHLIKTRGQQVTLRCSSQSGHNTVSWYQQALGQGPQFIFQYYREEENGRGNFPPRFSGLQFPNYSSELNVNALELDDSALYLCASSFAMAAPGVAFFGQGTRLTVV.

The gene calls are TRBV29-1 and TRBJ2-7; 7 positions match TRBD1. The CDR3 runs 14 residues. V lost 3 bases, J lost 4 bases, and 9 bases stayed unmatched. Germline V CDR1 and CDR2: SQVTM, ANQGSEA. The CDR3 sequence: CSVDPSPGGYEQYF. The CDR3 DNA reads as TGCAGCGTTGATCCCTCTCCAGGGGGATACGAGCAGTACTTC.

This chain connects TRBV28 to TRBJ1-2; TRBD1 agrees at 7 bases. The CDR3 runs to 14 residues. Germline lookup yields CDR1 MDHEN and CDR2 SYDVKM. The V gene end was trimmed by 4 bases and the J gene end by 2 bases; junction bases not matched to a gene: 4. CDR3 in amino acids: CASSSRDRNYGYTF. CDR3 sequence (DNA): TGTGCCAGCAGTTCCCGGGACAGAAACTATGGCTACACCTTC.

This chain links TRBV5-4 with TRBJ1-1, with D possibly being TRBD1 (5 bases). Trimming cost V 3 bases and J 4 bases, with 7 bases left between them. CDR3 length: 12 amino acids. Per the germline V gene, CDR1 is SGHNT and CDR2 is YYREEE (reference sequence). The CDR3, as DNA: TGTGCCAGCAGCTCAGGGTTCACTGAAGCTTTCTTT. Translating it yields CASSSGFTEAFF.

CDR3 sequence (DNA): TGCAGCGTTGATGCAGGGCTCTCGAACACTGAAGCTTTCTTT. Translating it yields CSVDAGLSNTEAFF. The V gene is TRBV29-1, the J gene TRBJ1-1, with D tentatively TRBD1 (5 bases). CDR3 length: 14 residues. Germline CDR1 is SQVTM and CDR2 is ANQGSEA. Trimming cost V 3 bases and J 1 base, with 12 bases left between them.

On this clone: Other nucleotide sequences in the sample specify the same CDR3. The chain recombines TRBV7-9 with TRBJ1-1; tentative D call: TRBD1 (5 bases). Deletions cut 7 bases from V and 7 bases from J, with 19 bases between. The length of the CDR3 is 14 residues. Looked up from germline, CDR1 is SEHNR and CDR2 is FQNEAQ (reference sequence). The CDR3 reads CASNFGVDTDEAFF. CDR3 DNA: TGTGCCAGCAACTTTGGTGTGGACACCGATGAAGCTTTCTTT.

The V call is TRBV6-1, the J call TRBJ2-3; the match to TRBD2 covers 8 bases. Germline V lookup: CDR1 MNHNS, CDR2 SASEGT. The V gene end was trimmed by 10 bases and the J gene end by 4 bases; junction bases not matched to a gene: 10. CDR3 length: 14 amino acids. The CDR3 region has the DNA TGTGCCAAGTCGGGGGGGGGCAGTTCAGATACGCAGTATTTT. The encoded protein is CAKSGGGSSDTQYF.

This chain connects TRBV30 to TRBJ1-2, with 12 bases aligning to TRBD1. This CDR3 comprises 15 residues. CDR1 and CDR2 (germline): GTSNPN, SVGIG (reference sequence). Losses at the gene ends were 8 bases for V and 4 bases for J; bases not matched to a gene: 11. CDR3 DNA sequence: TGTGCCGGAACCGGGACAGGGGGCCAGGGCTATGGCTACACCTTC. Protein: CAGTGTGGQGYGYTF.

The gene calls are TRBV19 and TRBJ1-2, with a weak D call TRBD1 (6 bases). Germline lookup yields CDR1 LNHDA and CDR2 SQIVND (reference sequence). The germline V and J ends were trimmed by 5 bases and 4 bases, with 17 bases remaining between them. The CDR3 sequence is 15 residues long. The CDR3 sequence: CASSDPTGPLYGYTF. CDR3 DNA: TGTGCCAGTAGTGATCCGACAGGCCCACTCTATGGCTACACCTTC.

V and J are TRBV19 and TRBJ2-3, with 8 bases lining up with TRBD1. With V trimmed by 6 bases and J by 1 base, 6 bases remained unmatched. CDR3 size: 15 residues. Germline CDR1 LNHDA, CDR2 SQIVND (reference sequence). The CDR3 DNA follows: TGTGCCAGTAGGGGGGTGGGACAGGGCACAGATACGCAGTATTTT. As protein: CASRGVGQGTDTQYF.

The V call is TRBV28, the J call TRBJ1-4, with 8 bases matching TRBD1. The J segment lost 3 bases and the V segment lost 5 bases, leaving 5 bases of the junction unmatched. This CDR3 is built from 15 residues. Germline-derived CDR1 and CDR2 are MDHEN and SYDVKM. CDR3 region: CASSGGQGANEKLFF. Here the CDR3 DNA reads TGTGCCAGCAGTGGTGGACAGGGTGCTAATGAAAAACTGTTTTTT.

The chain has TRBV5-1 and TRBJ2-3; 7 bases map to TRBD2. In germline, CDR1 is SGHRS, CDR2 YFSETQ. After removal of 0 bases from V and 0 bases from J, the junction contained 4 bases not matched to a gene. This CDR3 is built from 16 residues. Written as DNA, the CDR3 is TGCGCCAGCAGCTTGGCAACTAGCGCTAGCACAGATACGCAGTATTTT. Amino acid sequence: CASSLATSASTDTQYF.

The chain couples TRBV2 to TRBJ2-3; TRBD2 aligns across 8 bases. The CDR3 loop spans 17 amino acids. Per germline, CDR1 SNHLY and CDR2 FYNNEI. V lost 8 bases to trimming and J lost 0 bases; unmatched junction nucleotides: 13. The CDR3 coding sequence is TGTGCCAGCCATGGACTAGCCGGGGCCCCCAGCACAGATACGCAGTATTTT. This codes for CASHGLAGAPSTDTQYF.

This chain uses TRBV19 with TRBJ2-7; D is ambiguous. Trimming pared 7 bases from V and 7 bases from J, leaving 8 bases between. The CDR3 is 10 residues long. Germline V gene sequence: CDR1 LNHDA, CDR2 SQIVND (reference sequence). The CDR3 reads CASTAAEQYF. In nucleotides, the CDR3 is TGTGCCAGTACCGCGGCGGAGCAGTACTTC.

The chain joins TRBV4-2 to TRBJ1-1, with D tentatively TRBD1 (5 bases). This CDR3 comprises 15 residues. With 4 bases removed from V and 1 base from J, the gap between germline ends came to 13 bases. Germline CDR1 and CDR2: LGHNA and YNFKEQ. The CDR3 sequence is CASSRLTDPNTEAFF. Here the CDR3 DNA reads TGTGCCAGCAGCCGCCTGACAGACCCGAACACTGAAGCTTTCTTT.

The chain couples TRBV7-2 to TRBJ2-7; no firm D call. The CDR3 consists of 13 residues. Germline CDR1 SGHTA, CDR2 FQGNSA. Trimming removed 0 bases from V and 6 bases from J, with 9 bases in between. In nucleotides, the CDR3 is TGTGCCAGCAGCTTAGCAAGCCCGCTCGAGCAGTACTTC. Translation gives CASSLASPLEQYF.

The chain links TRBV25-1 to TRBJ2-1, with D possibly matching TRBD1 (6 bases). V was clipped by 2 bases and J by 3 bases, with 11 bases between them. The CDR3 is 15 residues long. Per the germline V gene, CDR1 is MGHDK and CDR2 is SYGVNS. In DNA, the CDR3 is TGTGCCAGCAGTGAACGGACAGACGACTACAATGAGCAGTTCTTC. The encoded protein is CASSERTDDYNEQFF.

The chain is built from TRBV5-6 and TRBJ1-1, with no clear D. Trimming took off 6 bases at V and 8 bases at J, with 14 bases between the two ends. Per the germline V gene, CDR1 is SGHDT and CDR2 is YYEEEE. This CDR3 region has 12 residues. The CDR3 protein is CASIPRSGEAFF. The DNA for the CDR3 is TGTGCCAGCATCCCTAGGAGTGGGGAAGCTTTCTTT.

V is TRBV19 and J is TRBJ1-5; D may be TRBD1 (6 bases). CDR3 length equals 13 residues. Trimming took off 9 bases at V and 3 bases at J, with 12 bases between the two ends. Germline CDR1 LNHDA, CDR2 SQIVND (reference sequence). The CDR3 here is CASRTDNNQPQHF. DNA of the CDR3: TGTGCCAGCCGGACAGACAACAATCAGCCCCAGCATTTT.

The chain couples TRBV5-6 to TRBJ2-3, with 15 bases aligning to TRBD2. This CDR3 comprises 16 residues. Germline V gene data show CDR1 as SGHDT and CDR2 as YYEEEE. V was pared by 6 bases and J by 3 bases, with 5 bases of the junction left unmatched. As DNA, the CDR3 is TGTGCCAGCATCCACGGACTAGCGGGAGGGACAGATACGCAGTATTTT. It encodes CASIHGLAGGTDTQYF.

The J gene is TRBJ2-3, the V gene TRBV11-3, with a weak D call TRBD2 (6 bases). The germline gives CDR1 SGHNT, CDR2 YENEEA. The V end lost 5 bases, the J end lost 2 bases, and 14 bases lay between the germline ends. The CDR3 contains 15 residues. CDR3 in DNA: TGTGCCAGCAGCCCCGGGGCGGGGCCCACAGATACGCAGTATTTT. This gives the protein CASSPGAGPTDTQYF.